The 26 T cell receptor beta chains below were found in one sample sequenced in a study of cytomegalovirus exposure and HLA in healthy donors. The PCR used 60 Vbeta and 13 Jbeta primers. Profiling relied on immunoSEQ multiplex PCR, and the TCRdb table lists in-frame clones only, not all of them. Of about 180,000 clones listed, approximately 84% are singletons. The sequenced sample was PBMCs. The receptors here all came from a man aged 30-40 years in good health and CMV-seronegative.

In this sample, this clone turned up a few times. This rearrangement joins TRBV5-1 to TRBJ2-5; maybe TRBD1 (8 bases). Germline assignment: CDR1 SGHRS and CDR2 YFSETQ. This CDR3 comprises 15 residues. Trimming pared 5 bases from V and 5 bases from J, leaving 19 bases between. DNA of the CDR3: TGCGCCAGCAGTCCACAGGGGGGAGGGGAGGAGACCCAGTACTTC. This encodes CASSPQGGGEETQYF. Full variable domain (outside the CDR3, taken from reference TRBV5-1 and TRBJ2-5): KAGVTQTPRYLIKTRGQQVTLSCSPISGHRSVSWYQQTPGQGLQFLFEYFSETQRNKGNFPGRFSGRQFSNSRSEMNVSTLELGDSALYLCASSPQGGGEETQYFGPGTRLLVL.

The rearrangement uses TRBV27 and TRBJ2-1; D remains ambiguous. With 3 bases removed from V and 2 bases from J, the gap between germline ends came to 11 bases. From germline, CDR1 is MNHEY and CDR2 SMNVEV (reference sequence). This CDR3 is built from 15 residues. CDR3 sequence (DNA): TGTGCCAGCAGTTTCTCCCCCCGGGCCTACAATGAGCAGTTCTTC. Translated, it gives CASSFSPRAYNEQFF.

J is TRBJ2-2 and V is TRBV27; 11 nucleotides match TRBD2. Germline-derived CDR1 and CDR2 are MNHEY and SMNVEV (reference sequence). The CDR3 spans 16 residues. Trimming at V came to 1 base and at J to 4 bases, leaving 2 bases not matched to a gene. The CDR3 loop reads CASSLLGTSGTGELFF. CDR3 nucleotide sequence: TGTGCCAGCAGTTTATTAGGGACTAGCGGCACCGGGGAGCTGTTTTTT.

This rearrangement joins TRBV7-9 to TRBJ2-1, with D unclear. The CDR3 consists of 13 residues. Germline loops: CDR1 SEHNR, CDR2 FQNEAQ (reference sequence). Trimming took 5 bases from V and 5 from J, leaving 10 bases between them. The CDR3 sequence is CASSVPEHNEQFF. In DNA form, the CDR3 reads TGTGCCAGCAGCGTCCCCGAGCACAATGAGCAGTTCTTC. Supplemented by reference TRBV7-9 and TRBJ2-1, the full variable domain reads DTGVSQNPRHKITKRGQNVTFRCDPISEHNRLYWYRQTLGQGPEFLTYFQNEAQLEKSRLLSDRFSAERPKGSFSTLEIQRTEQGDSAMYLCASSVPEHNEQFFGPGTRLTVL.

V and J are TRBV27 and TRBJ2-7, with 8 bases lining up with TRBD2. J gave up 5 bases and V 6 bases, and 6 bases lay outside the gene matches. Looked up from germline, CDR1 is MNHEY and CDR2 is SMNVEV (reference sequence). The CDR3 is 13 amino acids. CDR3 DNA sequence: TGTGCCAGCAGGGCCAGCGGGAGTCACGAGCAGTACTTC. Its protein is CASRASGSHEQYF.

The rearrangement uses TRBV30 and TRBJ1-3, with D unclear. From germline, CDR1 is GTSNPN and CDR2 SVGIG (reference sequence). The V and J ends lost 2 bases and 3 bases respectively, with 11 bases between them. This CDR3 is built from 14 residues. The CDR3 DNA reads TGTGCCTGGAGTACCCCGGAGAGTGGAAACACCATATATTTT. Residues: CAWSTPESGNTIYF.

The rearrangement links TRBV5-1 to TRBJ2-1; 12 bases match TRBD2. J was trimmed by 7 bases and V by 0 bases; bases with no gene match: 2. From germline, CDR1 is SGHRS and CDR2 YFSETQ. CDR3 size: 15 residues. The CDR3 sequence is CASSLGLAGVNEQFF. The CDR3 coding sequence is TGCGCCAGCAGCTTGGGACTAGCGGGGGTGAATGAGCAGTTCTTC. Full variable domain (remainder filled in from reference TRBV5-1 and TRBJ2-1): KAGVTQTPRYLIKTRGQQVTLSCSPISGHRSVSWYQQTPGQGLQFLFEYFSETQRNKGNFPGRFSGRQFSNSRSEMNVSTLELGDSALYLCASSLGLAGVNEQFFGPGTRLTVL.

The chain links TRBV7-9 to TRBJ2-7; D call uncertain. V dropped 1 base and J dropped 4 bases, with 17 bases sitting between them. The CDR3 runs to 16 residues. The germline V gene has CDR1 SEHNR and CDR2 FQNEAQ (reference sequence). The CDR3 protein is CASSLVVGDPAYEQYF. CDR3 sequence (DNA): TGTGCCAGCAGCTTAGTAGTAGGAGACCCGGCATACGAGCAGTACTTC.

The V gene is TRBV11-2, the J gene TRBJ2-2; weak D call: TRBD2 (5 bases). V was trimmed by 5 bases and J by 5 bases, leaving 15 bases between them. The V gene's germline CDR1 is SGHAT and CDR2 FQNNGV. The CDR3 contains 15 residues. The chain's CDR3 is CASSRILGSTGELFF. DNA of the CDR3: TGTGCCAGCAGCCGGATACTAGGCAGTACCGGGGAGCTGTTTTTT.

This sequence joins TRBV30 and TRBJ2-7; D is perhaps TRBD1 (5 bases). V lost 5 bases, J lost 6 bases, and 17 bases lay in between. Germline assignment: CDR1 GTSNPN and CDR2 SVGIG (reference sequence). The CDR3 totals 13 residues. DNA of the CDR3: TGTGCCTGGTCCCTGTCCCTGGGGCTCGAGCAGTACTTC. Translation: CAWSLSLGLEQYF.

Concerning this clone: Its ends do not fully match the called genes, so a read error is possible. This chain uses TRBV5-1 with TRBJ2-2, with 13 bases that match TRBD2. This CDR3 region has 17 residues. From germline, CDR1 is SGHRS and CDR2 YFSETQ. The chain's CDR3 is CASSLGLAGQNTGELFF. The DNA for the CDR3 is TGCGCCAGCAGTTTGGGACTAGCGGGACAGAACACCGGGGAGCTGTTTTTT.

V usage is TRBV6-1 and J usage is TRBJ2-7, with D maybe TRBD2 (6 bases). The V gene's germline CDR1 is MNHNS and CDR2 SASEGT. V shed 4 bases and J shed 2 bases, with 12 bases lying between them. CDR3 length: 14 residues. The CDR3 reads CASSVGGSPYEQYF. The CDR3 coding sequence is TGTGCCAGCAGTGTCGGGGGTTCCCCCTACGAGCAGTACTTC.

This sequence joins TRBV6-5 and TRBJ2-1; D is unclear. This CDR3 region has 15 residues. Per germline, CDR1 MNHEY and CDR2 SVGAGI. V lost 0 bases and J 6 bases, leaving 12 bases between the germline ends. Here the CDR3 reads CASSYSKLLLNEQFF. The DNA for the CDR3 is TGTGCCAGCAGTTACTCGAAACTCCTACTCAATGAGCAGTTCTTC.

The V gene is TRBV15, the J gene TRBJ2-1, with D perhaps matching TRBD2 (5 bases). The germline V gene encodes CDR1 LNHNV and CDR2 YYDKDF (reference sequence). Trimming pared 8 bases from V and 9 bases from J, leaving 20 bases between. CDR3 size: 14 residues. The CDR3 is CATGLGPDSSEQFF. Here the CDR3 DNA reads TGTGCCACCGGTTTAGGGCCGGACTCCAGTGAGCAGTTCTTC.

The chain's CDR3 is CSVRQGKNYGYTF. CDR3 DNA: TGCAGCGTTCGCCAGGGTAAGAACTATGGCTACACCTTC. The rearrangement links TRBV29-1 to TRBJ1-2; a possible D gene is TRBD1 (5 bases). CDR1 SQVTM and CDR2 ANQGSEA come from the germline V gene. The CDR3 has 13 residues. V was shortened by 5 bases and J by 2 bases, with 12 bases between the two germline ends.

Details on this clone: Compared with germline, one end of the junction differs, possibly owing to a read error. The CDR3 DNA reads as TGTTCCAGCAGTTTGTCTACAGGGGCGGACTCCTACAATGAGCAGTTCTTC. Its protein product is CSSSLSTGADSYNEQFF. The chain combines TRBV7-9 with TRBJ2-1; 7 nucleotides agree with TRBD1. Germline V lookup: CDR1 SEHNR, CDR2 FQNEAQ (reference sequence). This CDR3 has 17 amino acids.

The CDR3 sequence is CASSFGQGVGTQYF. For the CDR3, the DNA is TGTGCCAGCAGCTTCGGACAGGGGGTCGGTACGCAGTATTTT. This chain links TRBV5-6 with TRBJ2-3, with 10 bases matching TRBD1. The V gene's germline CDR1 is SGHDT and CDR2 YYEEEE. The V and J ends lost 2 bases and 8 bases, in that order; junction bases with no gene match: 5. The CDR3 is 14 residues long.

CDR3 residues: CASSMRGLGVRSYNEQFF. In nucleotides, the CDR3 is TGTGCCAGTAGTATGCGGGGGTTAGGGGTTAGGTCCTACAATGAGCAGTTCTTC. The gene calls are TRBV19 and TRBJ2-1, with 7 bases aligning to TRBD2. The germline gives CDR1 LNHDA, CDR2 SQIVND (reference sequence). CDR3 length: 18 amino acids. After removal of 3 bases from V and 1 base from J, the junction contained 12 bases not matched to a gene.

V gene TRBV19 combines with J gene TRBJ2-3; 10 nucleotides align to TRBD2. Germline CDR1 reads LNHDA; CDR2 reads SQIVND (reference sequence). Losses at the gene ends were 3 bases for V and 5 bases for J; bases not matched to a gene: 8. The CDR3 length is 16 residues. The CDR3 sequence: CASSISLAGAEDTQYF. The CDR3, as DNA: TGTGCCAGTAGTATTAGTCTAGCGGGAGCTGAAGATACGCAGTATTTT.

The genes are TRBV5-1 and TRBJ2-7, with D maybe TRBD1 (5 bases). Trimming removed 0 bases from V and 3 bases from J, with 7 bases in between. Germline CDR1 reads SGHRS; CDR2 reads YFSETQ. The CDR3 covers 13 residues. In DNA form, the CDR3 reads TGCGCCAGCAGCTTGGAAGGGGTCTACGAGCAGTACTTC. It encodes CASSLEGVYEQYF.

V is TRBV5-1 and J is TRBJ1-2; 9 bases map to TRBD1. Germline assignment: CDR1 SGHRS and CDR2 YFSETQ. The CDR3 spans 15 residues. V lost 4 bases to trimming and J lost 4 bases; unmatched junction nucleotides: 8. The CDR3 DNA reads as TGCGCCAGCAGCCCGGACAGGGGCCTTTTCTATGGCTACACCTTC. It is translated as CASSPDRGLFYGYTF.

This clone was counted a few times. The chain combines TRBV7-8 with TRBJ2-7; 14 nucleotides align to TRBD2. The V gene's germline CDR1 is SGHVS and CDR2 FQNEAQ. The CDR3 extends over 16 amino acids. Trimming at V came to 8 bases and at J to 4 bases, leaving 10 bases not matched to a gene. In DNA, the CDR3 is TGTGCCAGCCGCGGGACTAGCGGGAGTAGGGGGTACGAGCAGTACTTC. Amino acid sequence: CASRGTSGSRGYEQYF.

The gene calls are TRBV28 and TRBJ1-2; the D gene is possibly TRBD1 (6 bases). Per germline, CDR1 MDHEN and CDR2 SYDVKM. Between the trimmed V and J ends, which lost 5 bases and 5 bases, there was a span of 12 bases. This CDR3 is 13 amino acids long. CDR3 loop: CASSGTSLYGYTF. The CDR3 DNA reads TGTGCCAGCAGTGGGACATCCCTGTATGGCTACACCTTC.

The chain joins TRBV18 to TRBJ2-7, with D possibly TRBD2 on 7 matching bases. This CDR3 is 13 amino acids long. CDR1 is KGHSH and CDR2 is LQKENI in the germline V gene. Trimming left V 0 bases short and J 11 bases short, with 14 bases between. The CDR3 nucleotides are TGTGCCAGCTCACCACCGGGAGGGGGAGTGGAGTACTTC. Its translation is CASSPPGGGVEYF.

This chain links TRBV18 with TRBJ1-4, with TRBD1 matching over 7 bases. From germline, CDR1 is KGHSH and CDR2 LQKENI. CDR3 length equals 15 residues. V lost 3 bases and J lost 6; bases outside the gene matches: 7. The CDR3 is CASSPRGQDYEKLFF. CDR3 nucleotide sequence: TGTGCCAGCTCACCTAGAGGACAGGACTATGAAAAACTGTTTTTT.

With regard to this clone: Different DNA sequences within this sample yield the same CDR3. The genes are TRBV9 and TRBJ1-5; D ambiguous. Germline CDR1 SGDLS, CDR2 YYNGEE. V was pared by 2 bases and J by 10 bases, with 13 bases between. The CDR3 totals 13 residues. The CDR3 DNA sequence: TGTGCCAGCAGCGTGATGGCGGATAGCCCCCAGCATTTT. Protein sequence: CASSVMADSPQHF.